One sample yielded the 9 T cell receptor beta chains listed below, sequenced in a study of regulatory T cells in long-lasting Graves disease. Extracted PBMC RNA gave rise to the TCR library. TCRdb re-called the reads with MiXCR, one entry per CDR3 protein. Of over a thousand distinct CDR3 sequences in the sample, more than 75% were seen once. This sample comprised peripheral blood mononuclear cells (PBMCs), obtained with antithyroid drug treatment, in newly diagnosed or persistent Graves disease (not recorded which). All receptors derive from a woman aged 30 to 39 with Graves disease.

This clonotype was seen just once. V gene TRBV4-2 combines with J gene TRBJ1-1; perhaps TRBD1 as D (5 bases). There are 15 residues in the CDR3. From germline, CDR1 is LGHNA and CDR2 YNFKEQ. V shed 2 bases and J shed 5 bases, with 15 bases lying between them. The CDR3 bases are TGTGCCAGCAGCCAAACACAGGAAGTTGGGACTGAAGCTTTCTTT. Translation: CASSQTQEVGTEAFF.

This chain connects TRBV28 to TRBJ2-2; D is undetermined. Trimming took 5 bases from V and 4 from J, leaving 8 bases between them. CDR3 length: 13 residues. The germline V gene encodes CDR1 MDHEN and CDR2 SYDVKM. The CDR3 DNA sequence: TGTGCCAGCAGTCTACCGGGCACCGGGGAGCTGTTTTTT. It encodes CASSLPGTGELFF.

This CDR3 is CASSQIEPIQETQYF. The CDR3 bases are TGCGCCAGCAGCCAAATAGAACCGATTCAAGAGACCCAGTACTTC. The chain couples TRBV4-1 to TRBJ2-5; D ambiguous. Trimming cost V 2 bases and J 2 bases, with 12 bases left between them. In germline, CDR1 is MGHRA, CDR2 YSYEKL. This CDR3 is built from 15 residues.

V is TRBV7-2 and J is TRBJ2-3; D is possibly TRBD2 (5 bases). The CDR3 is made up of 15 amino acids. Germline V gene data show CDR1 as SGHTA and CDR2 as FQGNSA. Trimming removed 5 bases at V and 0 bases at J, with 12 bases between. CDR3 loop: CASSRDYLSTDTQYF. The CDR3 DNA follows: TGTGCCAGCAGCCGAGACTACCTAAGCACAGATACGCAGTATTTT.

The V call is TRBV27, the J call TRBJ1-5; tentative D call: TRBD1 (5 bases). Trimming stripped 6 bases from V and 1 base from J, with 10 bases between. The germline V gene encodes CDR1 MNHEY and CDR2 SMNVEV (reference sequence). This CDR3 is 14 amino acids long. The CDR3 loop is CASSREASNQPQHF. The CDR3 nucleotides are TGTGCCAGCAGCAGGGAGGCGAGCAATCAGCCCCAGCATTTT.

The chain recombines TRBV19 with TRBJ2-1, with a possible D match to TRBD2 (7 bases). The CDR3 length is 16 residues. Germline V gives CDR1 LNHDA, CDR2 SQIVND (reference sequence). V gave up 5 bases and J gave up 4 bases, with 18 bases separating them. The CDR3 bases are TGTGCCAGTAGTGTCATAGGGGGACTACCTTACAATGAGCAGTTCTTC. Translated: CASSVIGGLPYNEQFF.

The chain carries TRBV28 and TRBJ1-2, with D possibly TRBD1 on 6 matching bases. CDR1 and CDR2 from the germline V gene are MDHEN and SYDVKM. V lost 4 bases and J lost 3, with 15 bases in between. The CDR3 length is 15 residues. The CDR3 DNA follows: TGTGCCAGCAGTTCGTCGGGACAAGGGGACTATGGCTACACCTTC. Encoded protein: CASSSSGQGDYGYTF.

J is TRBJ2-1 and V is TRBV5-1; no reliable D call. V was clipped by 2 bases and J by 8 bases, with 11 bases between them. This CDR3 has 13 amino acids. Per germline, CDR1 SGHRS and CDR2 YFSETQ. The chain's CDR3 is CASSLTQFHEQFF. Written as DNA, the CDR3 is TGCGCCAGCAGCTTAACCCAATTTCATGAGCAGTTCTTC.

The genes are TRBV6-2 or TRBV6-3 and TRBJ2-1; D call uncertain. The ends were cut back, 6 bases at V and 10 bases at J, with 16 bases in the middle. The germline V gene has CDR1 MNHEY and CDR2 SVGEGT. The CDR3 has 13 amino acids. As DNA, the CDR3 is TGTGCCAGCAGCCACTCGTCCCACGGAGAGCAGTTCTTC. It codes for CASSHSSHGEQFF.